The T cell receptor beta chain under discussion was sequenced for a study of T cells in localized non-small cell lung cancer. Sequenced by immunoSEQ multiplex PCR; TCRdb stores in-frame clones only, minus some. The sample has 12,000 to 15,000 clones, 80% to 85% seen once. Germline V gene lookup returns CDR1 LNHNV and CDR2 YYDKDF (reference sequence). Trimming took 1 base from V and 1 from J, leaving 8 bases between them. This CDR3 contains 15 residues. Remarks on this clone: The antigen is undetermined.

Study findings and constraints: Since sequencing was restricted to only one region of the tumor, intratumor heterogeneity remains a possibility.

This specimen consisted of peripheral blood, obtained before any cancer treatment. The source is a female donor over 55 with stage I squamous cell lung carcinoma. This chain uses TRBV15 with TRBJ1-5; maybe TRBD1 (5 bases). The CDR3 loop reads CATSRAGTSNQPQHF. The CDR3, as DNA: TGTGCCACCAGCAGAGCAGGGACCAGCAATCAGCCCCAGCATTTT.